This T cell receptor beta chain stems from a study of T cell responses to AZD1222 COVID-19 vaccine. Whole-study results and caveats: Spike-specific TCR breadth and depth both grew after two AZD1222 doses. Repertoire sampling was restricted to post-peak T cell response timepoints. The span of vaccine-associated CD4 TCRs extended across spike, with dominance at 160-218 and 743-854.

Remarks on this clone: Its matching antigen is unknown.

Data came from immunoSEQ multiplex PCR; TCRdb stores just in-frame clones and leaves some out. Of tens of thousands of clones detected, nearly 90% appear once; the ten largest clones hold about 9%. This CDR3 has 15 amino acids. The germline V gene encodes CDR1 MNHNY and CDR2 SVGAGI (reference sequence). V trimming: 5 bases; J trimming: 11 bases; junction bases outside the gene matches: 14. The sequence came from an adult who received the AZD1222 COVID-19 vaccine. V usage is TRBV6-6 and J usage is TRBJ1-2; 10 bases are a match to TRBD1. Specimen: peripheral blood, collected 28 days after the second AZD1222 dose. In DNA, the CDR3 is TGTGCCAGCAGTCAATTGGGGGGGACAGGGGAGAGTTACACCTTC. Its translation: CASSQLGGTGESYTF.